This TCR beta chain came from a study of spatial heterogeneity in lung cancer. Study details: Sequences of the beta chain were consistently detected in greater numbers than alpha-chain sequences.

As to time point: sample taken at primary tumor resection. Sequencing of whole RNA from tumor, nontumor lung or frozen PBMC involved no sorting. Around 70 TRACERx patients with early, untreated non-small cell lung cancer donated samples. On each TCR cDNA molecule, a unique molecular identifier was present. TCRdb independently ran MiXCR on the 5' RACE reads; one entry per CDR3 protein. This sample has around 40,000 distinct CDR3 sequences; 4.5% to 6% occur once, and the top ten carry under 14%. This clonotype occurred a few times. Antigen: not known. Germline V gene sequence: CDR1 SNHLY, CDR2 FYNNEI. The length of the CDR3 is 15 residues. V was trimmed by 4 bases and J by 5 bases, leaving 15 bases between them. Study-wide findings and caveats: Whereas they appeared in blood less at follow-up, ubiquitous expanded tumor TCRs appeared there more at resection.

The clonotype comes from a male donor with early-stage non-small cell lung cancer. The J gene is TRBJ2-1, the V gene TRBV2; D is perhaps TRBD1 or TRBD2 (5 bases each). This specimen was PBMCs, taken at surgery. This chain's CDR3 is CASSAFRDLNNEQFF. CDR3 in DNA: TGTGCCAGCAGTGCTTTCCGGGACCTCAACAATGAGCAGTTCTTC.